Listed below are T cell receptor beta chains from one sample, sequenced in a study of T-cell reconstitution after alpha-beta-depleted transplantation in children. Using its own MiXCR run on the PCR reads, TCRdb lists one record per CDR3 protein. Of approximately 400,000 distinct CDR3 sequences in the sample, approximately 11% were seen once. This specimen consisted of PBMCs from the stem cell graft donor, obtained from the stem cell graft. These receptors were collected from a human donor who donated a stem cell graft to a child with acute myeloid leukemia. Each CDR3 is given without its conserved first and last residue.

v_gene	j_gene	CDR3aa
TRBV29-1	TRBJ2-2	SVEGWGIANTGELF
TRBV9	TRBJ2-7	ASSVAHNNEQY
TRBV11-3	TRBJ2-7	ASSPSQGSYEQY
TRBV4-2	TRBJ2-7	ASSQDTSGAYEQY
TRBV12-3/TRBV12-4	TRBJ1-2	ASSSNMGPIYGYP
TRBV7-6	TRBJ2-4	ASSPETGESRIQY
TRBV7-2	TRBJ2-3	ASSFSRGPDTQY
TRBV12-3/TRBV12-4	TRBJ2-1	ASSFVGNEQF
TRBV7-7	TRBJ2-3	ASSPGPTGFPTDTQY
TRBV24-1	TRBJ2-3	ATRDRGADTQY
TRBV12-3/TRBV12-4	TRBJ2-1	ASSTLWHNEQF
TRBV7-2	TRBJ1-5	ASSLSVQGQLQH
TRBV5-1	TRBJ2-1	ASSLTWNEQF
TRBV18	TRBJ2-5	ASSPQGGGSETQY
TRBV20-1	TRBJ2-1	SARDSGRAYNEQF
TRBV7-2	TRBJ2-2	ASSFLGGLKNTGELF
TRBV29-1	TRBJ1-1	SVEVMNTEAF
TRBV25-1	TRBJ2-7	ASSEVTLAGGEQY
TRBV29-1	TRBJ2-3	SVVGGGTDTQY